This T cell receptor beta chain was identified in a study of T cells in Graves' hyperthyroidism and ophthalmopathy. This clonotype was seen ten or more times. The investigators amplified TCR beta CDR3 regions from RNA transcripts. Carried out on the TCR CDR3, a first-round RT-PCR used the HTBI primer set. TCRdb re-derived calls from the multiplex PCR reads in MiXCR, one entry per CDR3 protein. The sample carries about 620,000 distinct CDR3 sequences, 15% to 20% recorded once. Deletions cut 3 bases from V and 2 bases from J, with 11 bases between. CDR3 length: 14 amino acids. CDR1 DFQATT and CDR2 SNEGSKA come from the germline V gene (reference sequence).

The chain carries TRBV20-1 and TRBJ1-5, with D hard to call. The sequenced material came from blood. This sequence originates from a woman under 40 with Graves' hyperthyroidism. The CDR3 DNA is TGCAGTGCTAGCCGTCCGTTGGGCAATCAGCCCCAGCATTTT. Translated: CSASRPLGNQPQHF.